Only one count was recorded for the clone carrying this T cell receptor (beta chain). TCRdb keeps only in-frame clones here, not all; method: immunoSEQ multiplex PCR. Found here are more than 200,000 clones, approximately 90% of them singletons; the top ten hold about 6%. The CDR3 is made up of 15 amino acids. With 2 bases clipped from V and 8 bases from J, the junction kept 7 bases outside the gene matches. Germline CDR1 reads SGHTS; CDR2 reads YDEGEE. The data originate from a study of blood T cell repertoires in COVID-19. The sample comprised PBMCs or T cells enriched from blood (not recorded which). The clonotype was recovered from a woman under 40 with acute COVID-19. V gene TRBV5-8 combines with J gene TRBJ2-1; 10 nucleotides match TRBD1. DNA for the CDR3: TGTGCCAGCAGCTTCGGGACAGGGGTTGACCATGAGCAGTTCTTC. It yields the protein CASSFGTGVDHEQFF.